The entry below gives a single T cell receptor beta chain sequence along with its context. Antigen specificity is unknown. At a deep level, the assay was run. Replicate PCRs for sorted subsets used around 190 ng DNA; this equaled tens of thousands of T cell genomes. Libraries were prepared by immunoSEQ multiplex PCR; TCRdb keeps only in-frame clonotypes and omits some of them. The sample lists about 1.9 million clones, around 93% occurring once. Trimming took 8 bases from V and 2 from J, leaving 13 bases between them. The CDR3 sequence is 14 residues long. CDR1 is ENHRY, CDR2 SYGVKD, per germline. The sample originates from a study of shared clonotypes between healthy human individuals. General study points: In having few donors, the study represented limited genetic and exposure-history diversity.

Positively selected for CCR7, the CD45RO-negative cells used as naive CD8 cells excluded terminally differentiated effector memory CD45RA+ cells. Material for sequencing was naive CD8+ T cells from PBMCs. This clonotype was obtained from a young man in good health. Some clones in this sample may be carry-over from other donors' samples. The chain has TRBV10-3 and TRBJ2-1, with D perhaps matching TRBD1 or TRBD2 (5 bases each). CDR3 sequence (DNA): TGTGCCATCGGGGGTTCCGGCCCCTACAATGAGCAGTTCTTC. As protein: CAIGGSGPYNEQFF.